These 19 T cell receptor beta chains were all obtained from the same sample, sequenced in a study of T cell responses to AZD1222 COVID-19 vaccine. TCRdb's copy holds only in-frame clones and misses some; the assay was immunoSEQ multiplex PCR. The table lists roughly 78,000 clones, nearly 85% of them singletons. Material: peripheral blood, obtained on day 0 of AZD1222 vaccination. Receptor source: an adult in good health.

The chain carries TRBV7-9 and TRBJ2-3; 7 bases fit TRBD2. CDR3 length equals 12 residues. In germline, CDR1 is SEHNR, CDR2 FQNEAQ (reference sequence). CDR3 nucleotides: TGTGCGGGGGGGACTAGCACAGATACGCAGTATTTT. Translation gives CAGGTSTDTQYF. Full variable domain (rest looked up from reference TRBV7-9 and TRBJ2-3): DTGVSQNPRHKITKRGQNVTFRCDPISEHNRLYWYRQTLGQGPEFLTYFQNEAQLEKSRLLSDRFSAERPKGSFSTLEIQRTEQGDSAMYLCAGGTSTDTQYFGPGTRLTVL.

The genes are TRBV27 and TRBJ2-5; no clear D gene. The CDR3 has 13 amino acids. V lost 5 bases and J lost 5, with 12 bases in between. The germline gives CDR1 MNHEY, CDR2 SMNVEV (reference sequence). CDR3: CASSHGAAETQYF. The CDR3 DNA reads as TGTGCCAGCAGTCATGGCGCGGCGGAGACCCAGTACTTC.

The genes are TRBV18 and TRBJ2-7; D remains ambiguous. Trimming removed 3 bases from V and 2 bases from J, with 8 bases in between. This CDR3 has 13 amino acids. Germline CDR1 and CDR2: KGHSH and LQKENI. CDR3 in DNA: TGTGCCAGCTCACCGGCCGCGGCCTACGAGCAGTACTTC. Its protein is CASSPAAAYEQYF.

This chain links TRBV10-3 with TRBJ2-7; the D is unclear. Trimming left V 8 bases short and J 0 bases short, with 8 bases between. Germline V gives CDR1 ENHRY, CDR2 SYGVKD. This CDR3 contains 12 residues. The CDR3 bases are TGTGCCATCGGAAAGAGCTCCTACGAGCAGTACTTC. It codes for CAIGKSSYEQYF.

The chain's CDR3 is CASSLGGLGNQPQHF. The CDR3 DNA reads as TGTGCCAGCAGCTTAGGGGGGTTAGGCAATCAGCCCCAGCATTTT. This rearrangement joins TRBV7-2 to TRBJ1-5, with D possibly TRBD1 on 5 matching bases. V was clipped by 1 base and J by 2 bases, with 9 bases between them. Germline assignment: CDR1 SGHTA and CDR2 FQGNSA. This CDR3 comprises 15 residues.

The CDR3 region has the DNA TGTGCCAGTAGTAAAACCGGGACAGGGGGCTCCTACGAGCAGTACTTC. This sequence encodes CASSKTGTGGSYEQYF. This chain links TRBV19 with TRBJ2-7; 11 bases are shared with TRBD1. The CDR3 loop spans 16 amino acids. J gave up 0 bases and V 4 bases, and 5 bases lay outside the gene matches. Looked up from germline, CDR1 is LNHDA and CDR2 is SQIVND (reference sequence).

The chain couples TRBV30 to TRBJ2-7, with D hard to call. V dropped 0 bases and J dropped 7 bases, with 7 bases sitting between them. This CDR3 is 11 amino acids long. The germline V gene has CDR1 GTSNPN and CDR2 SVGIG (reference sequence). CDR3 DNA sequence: TGTGCCTGGAGTGTATCTAGAGAGCAGTACTTC. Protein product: CAWSVSREQYF.

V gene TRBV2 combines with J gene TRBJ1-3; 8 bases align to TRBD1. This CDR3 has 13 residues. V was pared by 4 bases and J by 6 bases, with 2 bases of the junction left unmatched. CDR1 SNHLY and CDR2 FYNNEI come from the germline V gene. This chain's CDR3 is CASSGTGKNTIYF. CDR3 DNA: TGTGCCAGCAGTGGGACAGGGAAAAACACCATATATTTT.

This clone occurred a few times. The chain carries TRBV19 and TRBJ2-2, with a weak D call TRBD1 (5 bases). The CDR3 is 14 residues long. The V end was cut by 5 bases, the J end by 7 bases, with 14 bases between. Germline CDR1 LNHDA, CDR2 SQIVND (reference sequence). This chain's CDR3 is CASSPRGASGELFF. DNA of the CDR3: TGTGCCAGTAGTCCTCGTGGGGCTAGCGGGGAGCTGTTTTTT. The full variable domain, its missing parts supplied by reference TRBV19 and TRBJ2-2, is DGGITQSPKYLFRKEGQNVTLSCEQNLNHDAMYWYRQDPGQGLRLIYYSQIVNDFQKGDIAEGYSVSREKKESFPLTVTSAQKNPTAFYLCASSPRGASGELFFGEGSRLTVL.

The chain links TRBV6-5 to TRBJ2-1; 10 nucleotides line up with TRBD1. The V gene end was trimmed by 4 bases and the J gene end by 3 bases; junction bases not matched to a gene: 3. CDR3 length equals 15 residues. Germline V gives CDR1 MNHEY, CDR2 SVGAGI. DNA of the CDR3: TGTGCCAGCAGTTCCGGGACAGGGGTCTACAATGAGCAGTTCTTC. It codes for CASSSGTGVYNEQFF.

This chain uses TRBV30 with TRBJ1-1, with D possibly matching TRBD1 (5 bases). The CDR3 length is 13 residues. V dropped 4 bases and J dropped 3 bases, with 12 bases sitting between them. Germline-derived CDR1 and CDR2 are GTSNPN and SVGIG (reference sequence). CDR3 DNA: TGTGCCTGGAAGCCGGGGGAATACACTGAAGCTTTCTTT. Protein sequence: CAWKPGEYTEAFF. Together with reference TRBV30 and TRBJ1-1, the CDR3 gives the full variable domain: SQTIHQWPATLVQPVGSPLSLECTVEGTSNPNLYWYRQAAGRGLQLLFYSVGIGQISSEVPQNLSASRPQDRQFILSSKKLLLSDSGFYLCAWKPGEYTEAFFGQGTRLTVV.

The CDR3 sequence is CASSFMTSGSHNEQFF. The CDR3 DNA sequence: TGCGCCAGCAGCTTCATGACTAGCGGGAGCCACAATGAGCAGTTCTTC. V and J are TRBV5-1 and TRBJ2-1; 12 bases match TRBD2. Unmatched junction bases numbered 5, after V lost 2 bases and J lost 5 bases. This CDR3 region has 16 residues. Germline V lookup: CDR1 SGHRS, CDR2 YFSETQ.

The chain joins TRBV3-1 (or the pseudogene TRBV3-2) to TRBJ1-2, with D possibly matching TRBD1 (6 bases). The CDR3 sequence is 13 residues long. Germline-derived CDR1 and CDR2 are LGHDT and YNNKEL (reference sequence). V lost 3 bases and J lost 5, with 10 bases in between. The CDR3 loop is CASSQAGVYGYTF. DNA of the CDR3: TGTGCCAGCAGCCAGGCAGGGGTATATGGCTACACCTTC.

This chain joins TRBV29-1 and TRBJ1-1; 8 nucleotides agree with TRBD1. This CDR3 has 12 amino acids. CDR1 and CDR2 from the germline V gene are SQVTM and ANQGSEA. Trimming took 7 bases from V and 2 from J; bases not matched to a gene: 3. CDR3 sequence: CSAGQGNTEAFF. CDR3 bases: TGCAGCGCCGGACAGGGAAACACTGAAGCTTTCTTT. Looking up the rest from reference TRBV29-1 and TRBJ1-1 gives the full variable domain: SAVISQKPSRDICQRGTSLTIQCQVDSQVTMMFWYRQQPGQSLTLIATANQGSEATYESGFVIDKFPISRPNLTFSTLTVSNMSPEDSSIYLCSAGQGNTEAFFGQGTRLTVV.

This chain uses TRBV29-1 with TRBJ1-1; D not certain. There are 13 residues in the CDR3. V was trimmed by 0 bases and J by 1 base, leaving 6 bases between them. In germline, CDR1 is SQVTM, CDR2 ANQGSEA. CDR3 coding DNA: TGCAGCGTTGAAGATCAGTCGAACACTGAAGCTTTCTTT. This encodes CSVEDQSNTEAFF.

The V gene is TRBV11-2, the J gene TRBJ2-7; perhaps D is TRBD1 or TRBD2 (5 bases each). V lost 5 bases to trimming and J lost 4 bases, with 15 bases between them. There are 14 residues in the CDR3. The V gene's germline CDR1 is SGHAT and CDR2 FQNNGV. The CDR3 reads CASSPSRGVYEQYF. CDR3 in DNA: TGTGCCAGCAGCCCGTCGCGAGGGGTATACGAGCAGTACTTC.

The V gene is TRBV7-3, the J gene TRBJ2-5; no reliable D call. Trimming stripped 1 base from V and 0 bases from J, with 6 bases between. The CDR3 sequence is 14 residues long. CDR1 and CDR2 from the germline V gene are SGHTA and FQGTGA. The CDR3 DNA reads TGTGCCAGCAGCTTAAATGGGGACCAAGAGACCCAGTACTTC. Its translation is CASSLNGDQETQYF.

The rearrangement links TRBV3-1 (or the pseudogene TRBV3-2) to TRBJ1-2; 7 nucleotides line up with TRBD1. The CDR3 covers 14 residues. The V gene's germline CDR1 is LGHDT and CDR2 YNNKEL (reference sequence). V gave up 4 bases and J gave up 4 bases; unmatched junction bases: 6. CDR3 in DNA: TGTGCCAGCAGCCTCGGGGACAGAGGCTATGGCTACACCTTC. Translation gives CASSLGDRGYGYTF.

CDR3 nucleotide sequence: TGCAGTGCTCTCCGGGACAATGAGCAGTTCTTC. It yields the protein CSALRDNEQFF. The gene calls are TRBV20-1 and TRBJ2-1; D remains unclear. CDR1 and CDR2 from the germline V gene are DFQATT and SNEGSKA (reference sequence). V dropped 5 bases and J dropped 5 bases, with 7 bases sitting between them. The CDR3 covers 11 residues.